Below, 9 T cell receptor beta chains from the same sample are listed, as sequenced in a study of blood T cell repertoires in COVID-19. Assay used: immunoSEQ multiplex PCR; TCRdb lists only in-frame clones, some missing. Here the sample spans 400,000 to 550,000 clones, around 90% being singletons. The sample consisted of PBMCs or T cells enriched from blood (not recorded which). The origin of the receptors is a woman in her late teens or twenties with acute COVID-19.

V gene TRBV19 combines with J gene TRBJ2-3; 7 bases match TRBD2. J lost 2 bases, V lost 7 bases, and 9 bases had no gene match. Per the germline V gene, CDR1 is LNHDA and CDR2 is SQIVND (reference sequence). The CDR3 spans 15 residues. CDR3 loop: CASTPSGRTTDTQYF. For the CDR3, the DNA is TGTGCCAGTACCCCATCCGGGAGGACCACAGATACGCAGTATTTT. The whole variable domain, filled in from reference TRBV19 and TRBJ2-3, reads DGGITQSPKYLFRKEGQNVTLSCEQNLNHDAMYWYRQDPGQGLRLIYYSQIVNDFQKGDIAEGYSVSREKKESFPLTVTSAQKNPTAFYLCASTPSGRTTDTQYFGPGTRLTVL.

The CDR3, as DNA: TGTGCCAGTAGTCCTAGCGGGAGAAGTTACGAGCAGTACTTC. Amino acids: CASSPSGRSYEQYF. The V call is TRBV19, the J call TRBJ2-7; 10 bases are shared with TRBD2. Germline-derived CDR1 and CDR2 are LNHDA and SQIVND (reference sequence). The CDR3 runs 14 residues. The ends lost 5 bases at V and 4 bases at J; junction bases unmatched: 5.

The V and J genes are TRBV11-3 and TRBJ1-5, with 7 bases aligning to TRBD1. CDR1 and CDR2 (germline): SGHNT, YENEEA. J gave up 0 bases and V 5 bases, and 10 bases lay outside the gene matches. This CDR3 region has 17 residues. Written as DNA, the CDR3 is TGTGCCAGCAGCCCAGGAGGGGACAGCTCTAGCAATCAGCCCCAGCATTTT. It encodes CASSPGGDSSSNQPQHF.

This chain connects TRBV5-1 to TRBJ2-7, with 7 bases matching TRBD1. The CDR3 is made up of 14 amino acids. Germline V gene data show CDR1 as SGHRS and CDR2 as YFSETQ. The ends lost 3 bases at V and 3 bases at J; junction bases unmatched: 6. CDR3 region: CASSSGTDLYEQYF. CDR3 in DNA: TGCGCCAGCAGCTCCGGGACAGACCTCTACGAGCAGTACTTC.

This clone showed up just once. The rearrangement joins TRBV27 to TRBJ2-7; 11 nucleotides match TRBD1. CDR1 and CDR2 (germline): MNHEY, SMNVEV (reference sequence). V was pared by 2 bases and J by 3 bases, with 12 bases of the junction left unmatched. CDR3 length: 18 residues. The CDR3 protein is CASSLRLGGTGGNYEQYF. In nucleotides, the CDR3 is TGTGCCAGCAGTTTAAGGCTGGGTGGGACAGGGGGTAACTACGAGCAGTACTTC.

V is TRBV7-3 and J is TRBJ1-2, with D perhaps matching TRBD1 (6 bases). CDR3 size: 16 residues. CDR1 SGHTA and CDR2 FQGTGA come from the germline V gene. The V end was cut by 2 bases, the J end by 5 bases, with 18 bases between. The CDR3 is CASSLGQTSLGYGYTF. The CDR3 nucleotides are TGTGCCAGCAGCTTAGGACAGACTTCCTTGGGATATGGCTACACCTTC.

The chain joins TRBV28 to TRBJ2-1, with D possibly being TRBD2 (5 bases). V lost 4 bases, J lost 1 base, and 14 bases lay in between. This CDR3 region has 16 residues. Germline CDR1 is MDHEN and CDR2 is SYDVKM. CDR3 DNA sequence: TGTGCCAGCAGTTACATGGACTGGAAATCCTACAATGAGCAGTTCTTC. This encodes CASSYMDWKSYNEQFF.

The chain recombines TRBV19 with TRBJ1-5; possible D gene TRBD1, 5 bases. CDR1 is LNHDA and CDR2 is SQIVND in the germline V gene (reference sequence). Trimming took off 4 bases at V and 1 base at J, with 11 bases between the two ends. The CDR3 is 15 amino acids. This CDR3 is CASSTAGLSNQPQHF. Here the CDR3 DNA reads TGTGCCAGTAGTACCGCAGGGTTGAGCAATCAGCCCCAGCATTTT. The full variable domain, in which reference TRBV19 and TRBJ1-5 provide the parts outside the CDR3, is DGGITQSPKYLFRKEGQNVTLSCEQNLNHDAMYWYRQDPGQGLRLIYYSQIVNDFQKGDIAEGYSVSREKKESFPLTVTSAQKNPTAFYLCASSTAGLSNQPQHFGDGTRLSIL.

The chain links TRBV5-4 to TRBJ1-1; D not resolved. The germline gives CDR1 SGHNT, CDR2 YYREEE (reference sequence). This CDR3 region has 13 residues. The ends were cut back, 4 bases at V and 6 bases at J, with 13 bases in the middle. CDR3: CASSNPQEAEAFF. The CDR3, as DNA: TGTGCCAGCAGCAACCCGCAGGAAGCTGAAGCTTTCTTT.